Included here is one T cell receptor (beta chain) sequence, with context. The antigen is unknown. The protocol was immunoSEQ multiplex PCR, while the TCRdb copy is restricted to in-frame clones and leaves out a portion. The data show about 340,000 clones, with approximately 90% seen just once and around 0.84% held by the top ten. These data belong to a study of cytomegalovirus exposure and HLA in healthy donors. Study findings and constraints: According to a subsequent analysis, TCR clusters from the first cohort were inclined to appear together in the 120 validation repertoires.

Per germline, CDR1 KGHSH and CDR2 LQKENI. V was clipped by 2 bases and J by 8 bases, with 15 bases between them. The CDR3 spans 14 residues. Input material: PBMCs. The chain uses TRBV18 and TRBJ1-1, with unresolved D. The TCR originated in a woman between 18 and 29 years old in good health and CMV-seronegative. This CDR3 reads CASSPSAATLEAFF. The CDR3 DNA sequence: TGTGCCAGCTCACCAAGTGCGGCCACACTAGAAGCTTTCTTT.